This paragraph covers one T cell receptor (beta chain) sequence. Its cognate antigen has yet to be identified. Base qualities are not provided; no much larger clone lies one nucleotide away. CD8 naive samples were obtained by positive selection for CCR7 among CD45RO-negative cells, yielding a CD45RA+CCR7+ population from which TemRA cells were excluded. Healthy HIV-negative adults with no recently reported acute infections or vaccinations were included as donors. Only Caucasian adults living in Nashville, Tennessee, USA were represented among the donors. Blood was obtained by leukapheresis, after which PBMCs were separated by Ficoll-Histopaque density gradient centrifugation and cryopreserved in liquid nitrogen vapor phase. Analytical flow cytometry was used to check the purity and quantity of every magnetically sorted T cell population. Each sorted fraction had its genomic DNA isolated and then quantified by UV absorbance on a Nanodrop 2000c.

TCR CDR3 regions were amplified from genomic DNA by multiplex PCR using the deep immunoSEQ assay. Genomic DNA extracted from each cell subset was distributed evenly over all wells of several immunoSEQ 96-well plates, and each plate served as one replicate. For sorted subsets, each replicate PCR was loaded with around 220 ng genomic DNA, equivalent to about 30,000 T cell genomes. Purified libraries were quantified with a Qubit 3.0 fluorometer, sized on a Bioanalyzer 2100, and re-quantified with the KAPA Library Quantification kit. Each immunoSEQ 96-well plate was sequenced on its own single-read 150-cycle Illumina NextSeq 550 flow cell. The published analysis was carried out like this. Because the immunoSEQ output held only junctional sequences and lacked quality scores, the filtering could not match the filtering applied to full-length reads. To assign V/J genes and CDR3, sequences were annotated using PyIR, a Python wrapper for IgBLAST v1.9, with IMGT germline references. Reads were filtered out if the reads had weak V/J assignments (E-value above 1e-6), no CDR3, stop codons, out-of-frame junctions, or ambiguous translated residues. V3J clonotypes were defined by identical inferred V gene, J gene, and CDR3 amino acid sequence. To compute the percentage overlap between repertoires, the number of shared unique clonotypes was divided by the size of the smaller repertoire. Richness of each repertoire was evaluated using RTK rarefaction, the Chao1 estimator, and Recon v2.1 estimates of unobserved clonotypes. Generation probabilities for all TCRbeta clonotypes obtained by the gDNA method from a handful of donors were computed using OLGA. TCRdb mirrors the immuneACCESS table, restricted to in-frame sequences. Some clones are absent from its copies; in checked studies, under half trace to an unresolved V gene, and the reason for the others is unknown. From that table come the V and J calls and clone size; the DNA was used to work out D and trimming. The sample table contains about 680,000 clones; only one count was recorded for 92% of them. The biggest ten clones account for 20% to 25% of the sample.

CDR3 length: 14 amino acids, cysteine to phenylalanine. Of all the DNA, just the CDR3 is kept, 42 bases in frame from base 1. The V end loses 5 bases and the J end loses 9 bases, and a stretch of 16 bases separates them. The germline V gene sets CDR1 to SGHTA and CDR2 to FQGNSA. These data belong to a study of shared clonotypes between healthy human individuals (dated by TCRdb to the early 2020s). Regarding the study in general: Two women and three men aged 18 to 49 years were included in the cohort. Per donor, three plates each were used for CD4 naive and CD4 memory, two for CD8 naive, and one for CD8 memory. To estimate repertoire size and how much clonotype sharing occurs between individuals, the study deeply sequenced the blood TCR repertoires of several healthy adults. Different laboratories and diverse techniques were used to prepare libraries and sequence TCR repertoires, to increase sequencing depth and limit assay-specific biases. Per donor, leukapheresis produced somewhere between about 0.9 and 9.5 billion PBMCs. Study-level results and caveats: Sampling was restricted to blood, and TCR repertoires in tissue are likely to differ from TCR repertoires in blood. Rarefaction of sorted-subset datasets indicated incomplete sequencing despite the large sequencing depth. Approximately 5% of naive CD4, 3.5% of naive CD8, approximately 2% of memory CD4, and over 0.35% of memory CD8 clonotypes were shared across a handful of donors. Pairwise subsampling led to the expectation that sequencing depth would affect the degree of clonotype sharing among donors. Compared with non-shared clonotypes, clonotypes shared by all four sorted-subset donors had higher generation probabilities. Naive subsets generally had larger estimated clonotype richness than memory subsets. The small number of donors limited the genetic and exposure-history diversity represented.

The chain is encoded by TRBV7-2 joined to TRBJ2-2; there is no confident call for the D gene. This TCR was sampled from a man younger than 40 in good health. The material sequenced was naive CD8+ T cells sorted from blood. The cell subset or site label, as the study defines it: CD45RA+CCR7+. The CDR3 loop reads CASSPPGPGRELFF. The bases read TGTGCCAGCAGCCCGCCCGGCCCCGGACGGGAGCTGTTTTTT.